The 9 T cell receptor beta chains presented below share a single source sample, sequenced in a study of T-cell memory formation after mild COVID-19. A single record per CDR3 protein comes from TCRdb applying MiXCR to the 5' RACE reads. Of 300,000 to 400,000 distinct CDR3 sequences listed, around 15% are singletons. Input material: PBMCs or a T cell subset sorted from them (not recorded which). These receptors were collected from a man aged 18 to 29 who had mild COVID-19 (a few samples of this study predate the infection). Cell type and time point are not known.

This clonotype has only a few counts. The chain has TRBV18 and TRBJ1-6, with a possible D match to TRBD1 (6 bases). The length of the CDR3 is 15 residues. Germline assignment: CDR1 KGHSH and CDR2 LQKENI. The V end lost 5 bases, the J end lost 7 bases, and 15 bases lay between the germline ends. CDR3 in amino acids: CASSLTGQVNSPLHF. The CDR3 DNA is TGTGCCAGCTCATTAACGGGACAAGTCAATTCACCCCTCCACTTT.

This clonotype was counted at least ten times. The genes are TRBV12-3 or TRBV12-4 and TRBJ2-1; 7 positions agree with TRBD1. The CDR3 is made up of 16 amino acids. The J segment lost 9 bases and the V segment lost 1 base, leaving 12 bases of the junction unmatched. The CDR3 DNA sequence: TGTGCCAGCAGTTTAGTAGGGACAGCCGGGGTGGGTGAGCAGTTCTTC. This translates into CASSLVGTAGVGEQFF.

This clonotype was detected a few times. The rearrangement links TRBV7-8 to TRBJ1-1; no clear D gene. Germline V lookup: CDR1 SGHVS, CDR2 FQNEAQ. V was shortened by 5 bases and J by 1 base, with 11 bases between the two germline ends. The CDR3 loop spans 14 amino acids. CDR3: CASSHKPENTEAFF. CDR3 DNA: TGTGCCAGCAGCCACAAACCAGAGAACACTGAAGCTTTCTTT.

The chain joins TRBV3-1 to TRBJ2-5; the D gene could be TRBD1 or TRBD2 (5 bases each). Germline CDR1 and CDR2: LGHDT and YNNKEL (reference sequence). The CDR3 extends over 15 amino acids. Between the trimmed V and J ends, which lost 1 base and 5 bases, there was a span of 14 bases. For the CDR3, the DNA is TGTGCCAGCAGCCAAGGGGACCTCAATCGGGAGACCCAGTACTTC. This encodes CASSQGDLNRETQYF.

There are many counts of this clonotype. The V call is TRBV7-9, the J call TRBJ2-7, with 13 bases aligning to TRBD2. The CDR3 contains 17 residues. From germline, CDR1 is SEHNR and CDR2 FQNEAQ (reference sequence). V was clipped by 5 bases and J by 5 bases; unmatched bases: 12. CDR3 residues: CASSRSGTSGTMDEQYV. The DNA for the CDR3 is TGTGCCAGCAGCCGTTCCGGGACTAGCGGGACTATGGACGAGCAGTACGTC.

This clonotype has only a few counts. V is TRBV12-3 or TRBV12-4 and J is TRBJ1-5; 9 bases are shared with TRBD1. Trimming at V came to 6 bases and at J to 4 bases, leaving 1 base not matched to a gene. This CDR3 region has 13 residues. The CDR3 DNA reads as TGTGCCAGCAGCGACAGGGGGAATCAGCCCCAGCATTTT. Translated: CASSDRGNQPQHF.

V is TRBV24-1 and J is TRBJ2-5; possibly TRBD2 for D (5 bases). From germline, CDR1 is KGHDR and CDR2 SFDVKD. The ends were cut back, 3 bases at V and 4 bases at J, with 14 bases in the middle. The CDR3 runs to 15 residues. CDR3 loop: CATSDPTEGGETQYF. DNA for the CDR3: TGTGCCACCAGTGATCCAACCGAAGGAGGAGAGACCCAGTACTTC.

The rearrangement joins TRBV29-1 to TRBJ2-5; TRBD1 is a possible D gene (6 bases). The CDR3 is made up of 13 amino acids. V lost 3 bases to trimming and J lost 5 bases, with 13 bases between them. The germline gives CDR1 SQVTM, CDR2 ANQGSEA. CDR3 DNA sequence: TGCAGCGTTGATGGCAGGGGCGGGGAGACCCAGTACTTC. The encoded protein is CSVDGRGGETQYF.

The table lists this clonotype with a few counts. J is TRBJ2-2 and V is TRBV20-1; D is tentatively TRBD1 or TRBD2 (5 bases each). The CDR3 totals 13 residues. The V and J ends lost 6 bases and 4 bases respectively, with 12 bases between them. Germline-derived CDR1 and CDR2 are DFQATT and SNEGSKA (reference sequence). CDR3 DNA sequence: TGCAGTGCCGGGGCTGGGGGCACCGGGGAGCTGTTTTTT. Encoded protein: CSAGAGGTGELFF.